The next 5 T cell receptor beta chains were all read from a single sample in a study of siplizumab effects on memory and regulatory T cells. Here immunoSEQ multiplex PCR was the method, and the copy in TCRdb shows in-frame clones only, minus some. This sample has about 69,000 clones; 80% to 90% occur once, and the top ten carry under 2%. Specimen: Tregs sorted from blood. Every receptor here comes from a human donor in good health.

This clone is a singleton in its sample. This chain links TRBV27 with TRBJ2-7, with D uncertain. The CDR3 runs 15 residues. Trimming cost V 4 bases and J 0 bases, with 13 bases left between them. The germline V gene has CDR1 MNHEY and CDR2 SMNVEV (reference sequence). The CDR3 loop reads CASSSHPFSSYEQYF. In nucleotides, the CDR3 is TGTGCCAGCAGTTCTCACCCTTTCAGCTCCTACGAGCAGTACTTC.

DNA of the CDR3: TGTGCCAGCAGCTTTTCCCGAACTAGCGGGGCTTCGACACAAAATACGCAGTATTTT. Amino acid sequence: CASSFSRTSGASTQNTQYF. V is TRBV7-8 and J is TRBJ2-3; 10 bases are a match to TRBD2. CDR1 and CDR2 (germline): SGHVS, FQNEAQ. Trimming removed 3 bases from V and 7 bases from J; junction bases left unmatched: 19. This CDR3 has 19 residues.

The chain employs TRBV7-8 and TRBJ1-2; D unresolved. Looked up from germline, CDR1 is SGHVS and CDR2 is FQNEAQ. V was pared by 4 bases and J by 8 bases, with 14 bases between. The CDR3 is made up of 13 amino acids. The CDR3 nucleotides are TGTGCCAGCAGCTCAGCCGGGCCTTCGGGCTACACCTTC. It codes for CASSSAGPSGYTF.

The chain uses TRBV19 and TRBJ1-1; maybe TRBD1 (5 bases). The CDR3 sequence is 15 residues long. Trimming removed 3 bases from V and 5 bases from J, with 16 bases in between. The germline gives CDR1 LNHDA, CDR2 SQIVND (reference sequence). The CDR3 here is CASSIYSGEGTEAFF. As DNA, the CDR3 is TGTGCCAGTAGTATTTATTCGGGGGAAGGGACTGAAGCTTTCTTT.

V is TRBV9 and J is TRBJ2-7; 9 bases align to TRBD1. The ends lost 0 bases at V and 5 bases at J; junction bases unmatched: 6. CDR3 length equals 15 residues. Per germline, CDR1 SGDLS and CDR2 YYNGEE. The CDR3, as DNA: TGTGCCAGCAGCGTAGGGGGGGACAGGGTCCACGAGCAGTACTTC. Its translation is CASSVGGDRVHEQYF.